The 27 T cell receptor beta chains in this list originate from one sample, sequenced in a study of naive and memory T cell subsets. Antigens for these TCRs are unknown. The beta constant-region primer was an equimolar mix of two oligonucleotides covering TRBC1 and TRBC2. Ligated cDNA was amplified by four rounds of PCR with nested alpha and beta constant-region primers and SP2. TCRdb analysed the UMI-ligation and nested PCR reads with MiXCR anew, one entry per CDR3 protein. In the table there are 150,000 or so distinct CDR3 sequences, approximately 22% of which are singletons. Overall study findings and caveats: Naive repertoires, especially CD8, held a few larger clonotypes, possibly memory cells re-expressing CD45RA.

The specimen sequenced was naive CD4+ T cells from blood. The receptors stem from a human donor in good health.

This chain links TRBV12-3 or TRBV12-4 with TRBJ2-7; 7 nucleotides agree with TRBD1. This CDR3 has 19 amino acids. V was clipped by 6 bases and J by 3 bases; unmatched bases: 23. The CDR3 sequence is CASRKTGHRKTGQFYEQYF. DNA of the CDR3: TGTGCCAGCAGAAAGACAGGGCACAGAAAGACAGGGCAATTCTACGAGCAGTACTTC.

The genes are TRBV7-2 and TRBJ2-7, with D perhaps given as TRBD1 or TRBD2 (5 bases each). V shed 1 base and J shed 2 bases, with 15 bases lying between them. Germline-derived CDR1 and CDR2 are SGHTA and FQGNSA. The CDR3 is made up of 16 amino acids. CDR3 amino acids: CASSLGGGGRAYEQYF. The CDR3 nucleotides read TGTGCCAGCAGCTTAGGGGGTGGGGGTAGGGCCTACGAGCAGTACTTC.

In this sample, this clonotype turned up many times. The chain has TRBV10-3 and TRBJ2-7, with TRBD1 identical over 11 bases. Unmatched junction bases numbered 7, after V lost 0 bases and J lost 3 bases. The V gene's germline CDR1 is ENHRY and CDR2 SYGVKD. CDR3 length: 17 residues. In DNA, the CDR3 is TGTGCCATCAGTGAGTCGGGGAGGGACAGGGGGATCTACGAGCAGTACTTC. Protein: CAISESGRDRGIYEQYF.

This chain joins TRBV7-9 and TRBJ2-5; 11 bases map to TRBD2. V shed 6 bases and J 3 bases; nucleotides not matched to a gene: 0. This CDR3 has 13 residues. Germline V CDR1 and CDR2: SEHNR, FQNEAQ (reference sequence). CDR3 sequence (DNA): TGTGCCAGCAGACTAGCGGGAGAAGAGACCCAGTACTTC. Residues: CASRLAGEETQYF.

This clonotype occurred many times. This sequence joins TRBV7-9 and TRBJ2-7; D perhaps matches TRBD2 (5 bases). CDR1 is SEHNR and CDR2 is FQNEAQ in the germline V gene (reference sequence). Trimming took off 5 bases at V and 3 bases at J, with 11 bases between the two ends. The CDR3 runs 13 residues. This chain's CDR3 is CASSRRTSYEQYF. For the CDR3, the DNA is TGTGCCAGCAGCCGGAGGACGAGCTACGAGCAGTACTTC.

This chain uses TRBV18 with TRBJ2-7; TRBD1 agrees at 8 bases. From germline, CDR1 is KGHSH and CDR2 LQKENI. V lost 4 bases to trimming and J lost 7 bases; unmatched junction nucleotides: 12. The CDR3 has 15 amino acids. The DNA of the CDR3 is TGTGCCAGCTCACAGGACAGGGCGGGTCTTGGTGAGCAGTACTTC. Translated, it gives CASSQDRAGLGEQYF.

This clonotype has a count of ten or more. This chain links TRBV28 with TRBJ1-5; 10 bases fit TRBD1. This CDR3 has 16 amino acids. Germline V gene data show CDR1 as MDHEN and CDR2 as SYDVKM. The V and J ends lost 6 bases and 4 bases, in that order; junction bases with no gene match: 9. CDR3 sequence: CASRLPRQGANQPQHF. CDR3 DNA: TGTGCCAGCAGACTACCTAGACAGGGGGCGAATCAGCCCCAGCATTTT.

Only a few counts were recorded for this clonotype. V and J are TRBV27 and TRBJ2-6, with D perhaps matching TRBD1 (6 bases). CDR1 is MNHEY and CDR2 is SMNVEV in the germline V gene (reference sequence). This CDR3 spans 15 amino acids. V lost 5 bases, J lost 4 bases, and 12 bases lay in between. The CDR3 nucleotides are TGTGCCAGCAGTCGAGGGGGATCGGGGGCCAACGTCCTGACTTTC. Translated: CASSRGGSGANVLTF.

About this clonotype: Sequence at one end of the junction differs from germline and may be a read error. J is TRBJ2-3 and V is TRBV20-1; D remains unclear. Per germline, CDR1 DFQATT and CDR2 SNEGSKA (reference sequence). CDR3 size: 12 residues. Here the CDR3 reads CSARPSPDTQCF. CDR3 DNA: TGCAGTGCTAGACCTAGTCCCGATACGCAGTGTTTT.

This clonotype was seen ten or more times. The chain recombines TRBV18 with TRBJ2-1, with TRBD1 identical over 8 bases. The CDR3 is made up of 12 amino acids. The germline V gene has CDR1 KGHSH and CDR2 LQKENI. The junction had 5 bases not matched to a gene; V was cut back by 3 bases and J by 13 bases. The CDR3 here is CASSPYRGYQFF. In DNA, the CDR3 is TGTGCCAGCTCACCTTACAGGGGGTACCAGTTCTTC.

On this clonotype itself: Sequence at one end of the junction differs from germline and may be a read error. The chain carries TRBV7-7 and TRBJ2-5; unclear D gene. Germline V gives CDR1 SSHAT, CDR2 FNYEAQ (reference sequence). This CDR3 is built from 13 residues. DNA of the CDR3: TGTGCTAGCAGCTTAGGTCCCAAAGAGACCCAGTACTTC. Its translation: CASSLGPKETQYF.

The chain links TRBV5-6 to TRBJ1-2; 9 bases align to TRBD1. Germline loops: CDR1 SGHDT, CDR2 YYEEEE. Germline trimming cut 0 bases from V and 4 bases from J; bases unmatched to any gene: 4. The CDR3 consists of 15 residues. CDR3 region: CASSLEGTGSYGYTF. The CDR3 DNA reads as TGTGCCAGCAGCTTGGAAGGGACAGGGTCCTATGGCTACACCTTC.

This clonotype was counted many times. CDR3: CASSLAPDDNEKLFF. Here the CDR3 DNA reads TGTGCCAGCAGCTTAGCTCCCGACGATAATGAAAAACTGTTTTTT. This chain connects TRBV7-9 to TRBJ1-4, with D uncertain. Germline V CDR1 and CDR2: SEHNR, FQNEAQ (reference sequence). V was cut by 0 bases and J by 4 bases, with 9 bases left in between. The CDR3 extends over 15 amino acids.

This clonotype was counted only a few times. The chain has TRBV10-3 and TRBJ1-2; no firm D call. Germline CDR1 ENHRY, CDR2 SYGVKD. The V end lost 5 bases, the J end lost 3 bases, and 10 bases lay between the germline ends. CDR3 length: 13 residues. The CDR3 region has the DNA TGTGCCATCAGTCCGGGATCCGACTATGGCTACACCTTC. It encodes CAISPGSDYGYTF.

The chain combines TRBV20-1 with TRBJ1-5; D ambiguous. The CDR3 is 13 amino acids. Germline V gene sequence: CDR1 DFQATT, CDR2 SNEGSKA (reference sequence). V lost 2 bases and J lost 3, with 8 bases in between. CDR3 sequence (DNA): TGCAGTGCTAGACAGAATGCCAATCAGCCCCAGCATTTT. It yields the protein CSARQNANQPQHF.

The table lists this clonotype with many counts. The chain uses TRBV29-1 and TRBJ2-3; TRBD1 aligns across 10 bases. Germline assignment: CDR1 SQVTM and CDR2 ANQGSEA. CDR3 length: 13 residues. CDR3 bases: TGCAACATACGACAGGGGGCGTTTGATACGCAGTATTTT. This sequence encodes CNIRQGAFDTQYF.

This clonotype came up a few times. J is TRBJ1-5 and V is TRBV7-8, with TRBD1 matching over 7 bases. V lost 5 bases and J lost 4; bases outside the gene matches: 8. The germline CDR1 and CDR2 sequences are SGHVS and FQNEAQ. The CDR3 consists of 15 residues. Here the CDR3 reads CASSERGHGNQPQHF. The CDR3 DNA sequence: TGTGCCAGCAGCGAGAGGGGGCACGGAAATCAGCCCCAGCATTTT.

This clonotype was picked up many times. This chain connects TRBV28 to TRBJ2-3; maybe TRBD1 (6 bases). Between the trimmed V and J ends, which lost 8 bases and 2 bases, there was a span of 11 bases. CDR1 MDHEN and CDR2 SYDVKM come from the germline V gene. The CDR3 extends over 13 amino acids. For the CDR3, the DNA is TGTGCCAGCCTGAGGGACACCACAGATACGCAGTATTTT. It codes for CASLRDTTDTQYF.

This clonotype was seen a handful of times. The chain has TRBV13 and TRBJ1-6; 8 nucleotides agree with TRBD1. The CDR3 covers 17 residues. Germline trimming cut 5 bases from V and 0 bases from J; bases unmatched to any gene: 6. Germline CDR1 is PRHDT and CDR2 is FYEKMQ (reference sequence). CDR3 DNA sequence: TGTGCCAGCAGCCAACGGACAGGGAGCTCCTATAATTCACCCCTCCACTTT. It yields the protein CASSQRTGSSYNSPLHF. The full variable domain, its missing parts supplied by reference TRBV13 and TRBJ1-6, is AAGVIQSPRHLIKEKRETATLKCYPIPRHDTVYWYQQGPGQDPQFLISFYEKMQSDKGSIPDRFSAQQFSDYHSELNMSSLELGDSALYFCASSQRTGSSYNSPLHFGNGTRLTVT.

The genes are TRBV5-1 and TRBJ1-6, with TRBD1 matching 9 bases. There are 16 residues in the CDR3. Germline CDR1 reads SGHRS; CDR2 reads YFSETQ. Trimming took 0 bases from V and 11 from J; bases not matched to a gene: 9. The CDR3 sequence is CASSLGAGTGHTPLHF. CDR3 nucleotide sequence: TGCGCCAGCAGCTTGGGAGCCGGGACAGGGCATACACCCCTCCACTTT.

This clonotype has more than one count but fewer than ten. The chain links TRBV3-1 to TRBJ1-1; D perhaps matches TRBD1 (6 bases). V lost 4 bases, J lost 3 bases, and 18 bases lay in between. The CDR3 consists of 16 residues. The V gene's germline CDR1 is LGHDT and CDR2 YNNKEL (reference sequence). CDR3 protein: CASSRRGVGLDTEAFF. The DNA for the CDR3 is TGTGCCAGCAGCCGAAGGGGGGTGGGCCTCGACACTGAAGCTTTCTTT.

The rearrangement uses TRBV6-2 or TRBV6-3 and TRBJ2-7; D not certain. V was trimmed by 4 bases and J by 7 bases, leaving 17 bases between them. The germline V gene has CDR1 MNHEY and CDR2 SVGEGT. The CDR3 has 14 amino acids. CDR3 bases: TGTGCCAGCAGTTTTGATAGGATCATATGGGAGCAGTACTTC. Its protein product is CASSFDRIIWEQYF.

The chain recombines TRBV6-6 with TRBJ2-7; D uncertain. This CDR3 has 14 residues. V lost 0 bases and J lost 0, with 6 bases in between. CDR1 and CDR2 from the germline V gene are MNHNY and SVGAGI (reference sequence). CDR3 sequence (DNA): TGTGCCAGCAGTTACTCCTCCATCTCCTACGAGCAGTACTTC. It is translated as CASSYSSISYEQYF.

This clonotype has a handful of counts. This chain joins TRBV11-2 and TRBJ1-4; a possible D gene is TRBD1 (5 bases). In germline, CDR1 is SGHAT, CDR2 FQNNGV. The CDR3 has 15 residues. V lost 0 bases and J lost 7, with 12 bases in between. CDR3 sequence reads: CASSLDLRGSEKLFF. CDR3 sequence (DNA): TGTGCCAGCAGCTTAGATCTCCGGGGCAGTGAAAAACTGTTTTTT.

This clonotype was recorded a few times. The chain links TRBV5-1 to TRBJ2-3, with TRBD2 as a possible D gene (6 bases). Trimming took 4 bases from V and 1 from J, leaving 13 bases between them. The CDR3 contains 15 residues. Germline V gene data show CDR1 as SGHRS and CDR2 as YFSETQ. The CDR3 protein is CASSRTGEGTDTQYF. The CDR3 nucleotides are TGCGCCAGCAGCCGAACCGGGGAGGGCACAGATACGCAGTATTTT.

This clonotype was picked up a small number of times. The rearrangement joins TRBV6-5 to TRBJ1-5; no clear D gene. The CDR3 runs to 15 residues. Trimming took 6 bases from V and 0 from J, leaving 12 bases between them. CDR1 and CDR2 from the germline V gene are MNHEY and SVGAGI. The CDR3 region has the DNA TGTGCCAGCAGCTACACAAAGAATAGCAATCAGCCCCAGCATTTT. Translating gives CASSYTKNSNQPQHF.

This clonotype was seen a handful of times. J is TRBJ2-4 and V is TRBV20-1; 11 bases are a match to TRBD2. Germline V gene lookup returns CDR1 DFQATT and CDR2 SNEGSKA (reference sequence). The junction had 16 bases not matched to a gene; V was cut back by 1 base and J by 8 bases. The length of the CDR3 is 18 residues. In DNA form, the CDR3 reads TGCAGTGCTAGAGGGGGCCCCATTAGCGGGAGGGCCGGCGACATTCAGTACTTC. As protein: CSARGGPISGRAGDIQYF.